This is a list of T cell receptor beta chains from one sample in a study of T cell changes during pregnancy in multiple sclerosis. Measured with immunoSEQ multiplex PCR; TCRdb has only the in-frame clones, and not every one. The sample has about 34,000 clones; about nine tenths are singletons. Sequences were derived from peripheral blood, sampled in the second trimester of pregnancy. Source of these receptors: a female donor in good health, enrolled as a control in a pregnancy study. CDR3s include the opening cysteine and the closing phenylalanine or tryptophan. The D gene is left open where the match is weak. Clone size is shown for a subset of rows, as once, few, many or a class of expanded clone.

cdr3_aa	cdr3_nt	j_call	v_call	d_call	clone_size
CASSLRPRGTGNTIYF	TGTGCCAGCAGCTTGAGGCCCAGGGGTACTGGAAACACCATATATTTT	TRBJ1-3	TRBV5-6	NA	few
CASSLGQGWEQYF	TGTGCCAGCAGCTTGGGACAGGGGTGGGAGCAGTACTTC	TRBJ2-7	TRBV5-5	TRBD1	few
CASSPRGRSYEQYF	TGTGCCAGCAGCCCACGGGGTCGCTCCTACGAGCAGTACTTC	TRBJ2-7	TRBV13	NA	NA
CASSSMNRGLNSPLHF	TGTGCCAGCAGCTCCATGAACAGGGGACTTAATTCACCCCTCCACTTT	TRBJ1-6	TRBV11-2	TRBD1	NA
CASSASPGTQETQYF	TGTGCCAGCAGCGCTTCGCCCGGGACACAAGAGACCCAGTACTTC	TRBJ2-5	TRBV7-8	NA	NA
CASSLTGGSNQPQHF	TGTGCCAGCAGCTTGACAGGGGGTAGCAATCAGCCCCAGCATTTT	TRBJ1-5	TRBV7-3	TRBD1	once
CASSLMDRGQSPLHF	TGCGCCAGCAGCCTGATGGACAGGGGACAGTCACCCCTCCACTTT	TRBJ1-6	TRBV5-1	TRBD1	NA
CASSRAGGGYTF	TGTGCCAGCAGTCGAGCAGGGGGAGGCTACACCTTC	TRBJ1-2	TRBV7-9	TRBD1	NA
CASSLPSVGGQGYTF	TGTGCCAGCAGCCTCCCCTCAGTGGGGGGGCAAGGCTACACCTTC	TRBJ1-2	TRBV7-9	NA	NA
CSVTRDRTEAFF	TGCAGCGTTACCCGGGACAGAACTGAAGCTTTCTTT	TRBJ1-1	TRBV29-1	TRBD1	NA
CASSWAGGAYEQYF	TGTGCCAGCAGTTGGGCAGGGGGAGCCTACGAGCAGTACTTC	TRBJ2-7	TRBV6-5	TRBD1	NA
CSVGGTGLSYEQYF	TGCAGCGTTGGTGGGACAGGGCTTTCCTACGAGCAGTACTTC	TRBJ2-7	TRBV29-1	TRBD1	NA
CASSMASGGSSYNEQFF	TGTGCCAGTAGTATGGCCAGCGGGGGAAGTTCCTACAATGAGCAGTTCTTC	TRBJ2-1	TRBV19	TRBD2	NA
CASSQGRDQPQHF	TGTGCCAGCAGCCAAGGTCGGGATCAGCCCCAGCATTTT	TRBJ1-5	TRBV6-4	NA	NA
CASRPGTGRNIQYF	TGTGCCAGTAGGCCGGGGACAGGGCGAAACATTCAGTACTTC	TRBJ2-4	TRBV19	TRBD1	NA
CASSPGTRGQETQYF	TGTGCCAGCAGCCCCGGGACTCGGGGCCAAGAGACCCAGTACTTC	TRBJ2-5	TRBV27	NA	NA
CASSFEGDYGYTF	TGCGCCAGCAGCTTTGAAGGGGACTATGGCTACACCTTC	TRBJ1-2	TRBV5-1	NA	NA
CASSEGGGTQETQYF	TGTGCCAGCAGTGAAGGGGGGGGCACTCAAGAGACCCAGTACTTC	TRBJ2-5	TRBV6-1	NA	NA
CASSGGGSGPQETQYF	TGCGCCAGCAGTGGGGGAGGTAGCGGGCCCCAAGAGACCCAGTACTTC	TRBJ2-5	TRBV10-2	TRBD2	once
CASLSRGDFPGTGELFF	TGTGCCAGCTTAAGCAGAGGGGACTTTCCAGGGACCGGGGAGCTGTTTTTT	TRBJ2-2	TRBV6-4	NA	NA
CASRGQAWGSYEQYF	TGTGCCAGCAGGGGACAGGCTTGGGGCTCCTACGAGCAGTACTTC	TRBJ2-7	TRBV2	TRBD1	NA
CASSLLGGAGNTEAFF	TGTGCCAGCAGCTTATTGGGGGGGGCAGGGAACACTGAAGCTTTCTTT	TRBJ1-1	TRBV7-6	NA	once
CASSLTGLTPPPYNEQFF	TGTGCCAGCAGTTTGACAGGGTTGACCCCCCCACCCTACAATGAGCAGTTCTTC	TRBJ2-1	TRBV27	TRBD1	NA
CASSPRKTGGWTEAFF	TGTGCCAGCAGCCCCCGTAAGACAGGGGGCTGGACTGAAGCTTTCTTT	TRBJ1-1	TRBV5-6	TRBD1	NA
CASSQSGTGGIETQYF	TGTGCCAGCAGCCAATCCGGGACAGGGGGTATCGAGACCCAGTACTTC	TRBJ2-5	TRBV14	TRBD1	NA
CASSSPPFGQGFFLDGYTF	TGTGCCAGCAGCTCCCCCCCCTTCGGACAGGGATTTTTCTTGGATGGCTACACCTTC	TRBJ1-2	TRBV7-2	TRBD1	once
CASSPGQGPGNTIYF	TGTGCCAGCAGCCCCGGACAGGGCCCAGGAAACACCATATATTTT	TRBJ1-3	TRBV11-3	TRBD1	NA
CASGLVLAQPTYEQYF	TGTGCTAGTGGTTTGGTACTAGCGCAGCCTACCTACGAGCAGTACTTC	TRBJ2-7	TRBV12-5	TRBD2	NA
CAISADGRSNQPQHF	TGTGCCATCAGTGCGGACGGGAGGAGCAATCAGCCCCAGCATTTT	TRBJ1-5	TRBV10-3	NA	NA
CASSVGGGAKKTEAFF	TGTGCCAGCAGCGTAGGAGGGGGCGCCAAAAAGACTGAAGCTTTCTTT	TRBJ1-1	TRBV9	TRBD1	NA
CASSPDDSFYEQYF	TGTGCCAGCAGCCCAGATGACAGCTTCTACGAGCAGTACTTC	TRBJ2-7	TRBV27	NA	NA
CASSMTTSGELFF	TGTGCCAGTAGTATGACGACTTCCGGGGAGCTGTTTTTT	TRBJ2-2	TRBV19	NA	NA
CASSLRTGGDQETQYF	TGTGCCAGCTCCCTAAGGACAGGGGGAGACCAAGAGACCCAGTACTTC	TRBJ2-5	TRBV18	TRBD1	NA
CASSSPGVGANVLTF	TGTGCCAGCAGTTCCCCGGGGGTAGGGGCCAACGTCCTGACTTTC	TRBJ2-6	TRBV27	NA	NA
CASSQGAHEQYF	TGCGCCAGCAGCCAGGGGGCCCACGAGCAGTACTTC	TRBJ2-7	TRBV5-1	TRBD1	NA
CASSEEQAPGSGYTF	TGTGCCAGCAGTGAAGAACAGGCACCCGGTAGTGGCTACACCTTC	TRBJ1-2	TRBV2	NA	NA
CASSLGRAGPGYSSYEQYF	TGTGCCAGCAGCTTAGGGAGGGCAGGGCCCGGGTATAGCTCCTACGAGCAGTACTTC	TRBJ2-7	TRBV11-2	NA	NA
CAISEMRVNGYTF	TGTGCCATCAGTGAGATGAGGGTGAATGGCTACACCTTC	TRBJ1-2	TRBV10-3	NA	NA
CASSHWEAGVLNNEQFF	TGTGCCAGCAGCCACTGGGAGGCGGGGGTACTTAACAATGAGCAGTTCTTC	TRBJ2-1	TRBV7-2	TRBD2	NA
CASRTTGTSYEQYF	TGTGCCAGCAGGACCACCGGGACAAGCTACGAGCAGTACTTC	TRBJ2-7	TRBV6-1	NA	NA
CASSQVGRAGGVADTQYF	TGCGCCAGCAGCCAAGTAGGAAGAGCGGGGGGGGTAGCAGATACGCAGTATTTT	TRBJ2-3	TRBV4-3	TRBD2	NA
CASSQGGTSGSNEQYF	TGTGCCAGCAGCCAAGGGGGGACTAGCGGGAGTAACGAGCAGTACTTC	TRBJ2-7	TRBV4-2	TRBD2	NA
CASSPWGRENEQFF	TGTGCCAGCAGCCCATGGGGCAGGGAAAATGAGCAGTTCTTC	TRBJ2-1	TRBV14	NA	NA